This paragraph reports one TCR beta chain. This entry is derived from a study of memory CD4+ T cells and cytomegalovirus serostatus. Single viable CD3+CD4+CD8-CD45RO+ cells were sorted as the memory CD4+ T cells. CD4+ T cells were isolated by positive magnetic selection. Generated by immunoSEQ multiplex PCR, the TCRdb table keeps only in-frame clones and is missing some. The profile covers about 50,000 clones, with 82% appearing a single time and approximately 0.59% taken by the ten largest. Sequenced: memory CD4+ T cells from blood. This TCR came from an adult in good health and CMV-seronegative.

The CDR3 sequence: CSVDGRSGTDTQYF. The CDR3 region has the DNA TGCAGCGTTGACGGGAGAAGCGGCACAGATACGCAGTATTTT. This sequence joins TRBV29-1 and TRBJ2-3; tentative D call: TRBD2 (6 bases). Per the germline V gene, CDR1 is SQVTM and CDR2 is ANQGSEA. The CDR3 is 14 residues long. V was pared by 3 bases and J by 1 base, with 11 bases between.